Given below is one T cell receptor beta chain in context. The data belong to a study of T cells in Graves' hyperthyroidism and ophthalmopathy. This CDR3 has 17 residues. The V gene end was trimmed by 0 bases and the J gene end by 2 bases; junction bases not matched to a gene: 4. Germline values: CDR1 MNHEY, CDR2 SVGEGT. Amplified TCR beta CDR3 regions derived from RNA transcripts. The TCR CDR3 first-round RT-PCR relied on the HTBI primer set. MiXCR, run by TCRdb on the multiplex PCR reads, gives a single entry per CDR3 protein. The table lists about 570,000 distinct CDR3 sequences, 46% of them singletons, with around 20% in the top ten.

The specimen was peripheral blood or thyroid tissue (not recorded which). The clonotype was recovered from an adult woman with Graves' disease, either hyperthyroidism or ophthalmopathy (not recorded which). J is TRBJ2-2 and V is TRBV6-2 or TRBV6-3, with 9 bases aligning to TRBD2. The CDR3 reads CASSYSRLAVNTGELFF. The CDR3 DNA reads TGTGCCAGCAGTTACTCGAGACTAGCGGTAAACACCGGGGAGCTGTTTTTT.